The source of this TCR beta chain is a study of shared clonotypes between healthy human individuals. General study findings and limits: Relative to memory subsets, naive subsets generally showed larger estimated richness. A handful of donors had around 5.5% of their naive CD4 clonotypes in common. In contrast to clonotypes shared by all four donors, non-shared clonotypes had lower generation probabilities.

Note on this clone: Its antigen is unidentified. This same CDR3 is encoded by further DNA sequences in the sample.

Assay execution proceeded at the deep level. Some clones are missing from TCRdb's copy, which holds only in-frame ones; the method was immunoSEQ multiplex PCR. Of under 2.5 million clones listed, 80% to 95% were seen once; the top ten hold 0.37%. Trimming removed 4 bases from V and 5 bases from J, with 12 bases in between. CDR3 length: 13 amino acids. The V gene's germline CDR1 is SGHRS and CDR2 YFSETQ. The chain combines TRBV5-1 with TRBJ1-1; the D gene is possibly TRBD1 (6 bases). The clonotype was recovered from a man between 18 and 29 years old in good health. Some clones in this sample may be carry-over from other donors' samples. The sample taken for sequencing was naive CD4+ T cells from PBMCs. The sample's subset: CD45RA+ positively selected. The CDR3 loop reads CASSLQGLTEAFF. CDR3 coding DNA: TGCGCCAGCAGCCTACAGGGTTTGACTGAAGCTTTCTTT.